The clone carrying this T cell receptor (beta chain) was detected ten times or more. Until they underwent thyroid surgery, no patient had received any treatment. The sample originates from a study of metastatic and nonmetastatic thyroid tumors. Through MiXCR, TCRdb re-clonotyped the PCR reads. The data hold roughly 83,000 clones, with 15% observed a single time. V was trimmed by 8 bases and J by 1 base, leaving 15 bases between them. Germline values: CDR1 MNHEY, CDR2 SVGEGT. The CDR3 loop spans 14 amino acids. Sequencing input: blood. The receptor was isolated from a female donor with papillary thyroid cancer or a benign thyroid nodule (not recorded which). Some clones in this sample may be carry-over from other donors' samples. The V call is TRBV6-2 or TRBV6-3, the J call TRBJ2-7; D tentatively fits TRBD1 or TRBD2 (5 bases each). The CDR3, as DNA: TGTGCCAGCGACACCCGGGACCGATCCTACGAGCAGTACTTC. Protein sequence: CASDTRDRSYEQYF.